A selection of T cell receptor beta chains follows, all from one sample in a study of spatial heterogeneity in lung cancer. TCRdb ran MiXCR on the 5' RACE reads and lists one entry per CDR3 protein. The table lists approximately 8,500 distinct CDR3 sequences, around 5.7% of them singletons. The source material was lung tumor tissue, sampled at surgery. The origin of the receptors is a male donor with early-stage non-small cell lung cancer. Both conserved end residues are part of each CDR3. D genes are given only for firm matches. Rows give clone size only sometimes, using once, few, many, or a class for an expanded clone.

cdr3_length,v_call,clone_size,j_call,d_call,cdr3_nt,cdr3_aa
15,TRBV5-1,many,TRBJ1-2,.,TGCGCCAGCAGCCAAAAAGCCGGGGGCGACAACGGCTACACCTTC,CASSQKAGGDNGYTF
16,TRBV5-6,many,TRBJ2-1,.,TGTGCCAGCAGCTCCCTAAGGGGGGAATGGAGCAATGAGCAGTTCTTC,CASSSLRGEWSNEQFF
14,TRBV2,.,TRBJ1-2,.,TGTGCCAGCAGTGAGAACAGCGTCGGCTATGGCTACACCTTC,CASSENSVGYGYTF
13,TRBV6-5,many,TRBJ2-5,TRBD1,TGTGCCAGCAGTCGGGACAGAAAAGAGACCCAGTACTTC,CASSRDRKETQYF
16,TRBV9,many,TRBJ2-3,TRBD2,TGTGCCAGCAGCGTAAGAGGACTAGCGGGGGGAGATACGCAGTATTTT,CASSVRGLAGGDTQYF
15,TRBV30,medium-sized,TRBJ2-7,TRBD2,TGTGCCTGGAGTGTTGGACTAGCACCAAACTACGAGCAGTACTTC,CAWSVGLAPNYEQYF
15,TRBV20-1,many,TRBJ2-3,TRBD2,TGCAGTGCTCCTCGGACTAGCGGGAGTCGAAATACGCAGTATTTT,CSAPRTSGSRNTQYF
15,TRBV2,medium-sized,TRBJ1-1,TRBD1,TGTGCCAGCAGTCTCGAGGGGGCGGTGAACACTGAAGCTTTCTTT,CASSLEGAVNTEAFF
15,TRBV6-1,many,TRBJ2-1,.,TGTGCCAGCATCCCTAGCGCGAGCTCCTACAATGAGCAGTTCTTC,CASIPSASSYNEQFF
14,TRBV11-2,many,TRBJ2-1,.,TGTGCCAGCAGCTTTGGTGGGAGTTACAATGAGCAGTTCTTC,CASSFGGSYNEQFF
15,TRBV7-2,many,TRBJ1-6,TRBD1,TGTGCCAGCAGCCGACAGGGGGCTAGGAATTCACCCCTCCACTTT,CASSRQGARNSPLHF
15,TRBV7-2,medium-sized,TRBJ1-4,.,TGTGCCAGCAGCCCGATTCCAGGGAATAATGAAAAACTGTTTTTT,CASSPIPGNNEKLFF
16,TRBV9,few,TRBJ2-3,.,TGTGCCAGCAGCGTGTCCGGTCGGTGGGGCACAGATACGCAGTATTTT,CASSVSGRWGTDTQYF
12,TRBV20-1,medium-sized,TRBJ1-4,.,TGCAGTGCGGGCCCGAGCGATGAAAAACTGTTTTTT,CSAGPSDEKLFF
15,TRBV7-2,many,TRBJ2-3,.,TGTGCCAGCAGCTTAGGGGGAGACGAAACAGATACGCAGTATTTT,CASSLGGDETDTQYF
15,TRBV20-1,.,TRBJ2-7,.,TGCAGTGCACGCCCCGGGACATCGACCTCCTACGAGCAGTACTTC,CSARPGTSTSYEQYF
15,TRBV4-1,.,TRBJ1-1,TRBD1,TGCGCCAGCAGCCAAGAAGGGACAGGGATCTCTGAAGCTTTCTTT,CASSQEGTGISEAFF
16,TRBV7-6,.,TRBJ2-5,TRBD2,TGTGCCAGCTTGACTAGCGGGAGCCTGGGGACCGAGACCCAGTACTTC,CASLTSGSLGTETQYF
12,TRBV18,.,TRBJ1-6,.,TGTGCCAGCTCTTCCGAGGTGAGAGCCCTCCACTTT,CASSSEVRALHF
12,TRBV29-1,many,TRBJ2-1,TRBD1,TGCAGCGTCATTACAGGGGAAAATGAGCAGTTCTTC,CSVITGENEQFF
15,TRBV7-9,many,TRBJ1-5,TRBD1,TGTGCCAGCAGCTCGACAGGGGGCCGCAATCAGCCCCAGCATTTT,CASSSTGGRNQPQHF
15,TRBV15,many,TRBJ2-2,.,TGTGCCACCAGCAGACCCACAGGGAACACCGGGGAGCTGTTTTTT,CATSRPTGNTGELFF
15,TRBV12-3/TRBV12-4,many,TRBJ2-1,TRBD2,TGTGCCAGCAGTAGACTAGCGGTCCTTGATAATGAGCAGTTCTTC,CASSRLAVLDNEQFF
14,TRBV20-1,medium-sized,TRBJ1-5,TRBD1,TGCAGTGCTTGGACAGGGCACGACAATCAGCCCCAGCATTTT,CSAWTGHDNQPQHF
13,TRBV29-1,many,TRBJ2-3,.,TGCAGCGTTGATAGGGGGTTGCCAGATACGCAGTATTTT,CSVDRGLPDTQYF
15,TRBV6-5,medium-sized,TRBJ2-5,TRBD2,TGTGCCAGCAGGAAAGCGGGGGGGCCAGGCGAGACCCAGTACTTC,CASRKAGGPGETQYF
13,TRBV5-5,.,TRBJ2-3,.,TGTGCCAGCAGCTTGACCCGCCCGGATACGCAGTATTTT,CASSLTRPDTQYF
14,TRBV6-1,many,TRBJ1-5,.,TGTGCCAGCAGTGAAGATTGGGGGAGTCAGCCCCAGCATTTT,CASSEDWGSQPQHF
13,TRBV29-1,many,TRBJ2-1,.,TGCAGCGTTGAAGTCGCCCAGGACAATGAGCAGTTCTTC,CSVEVAQDNEQFF
15,TRBV7-2,many,TRBJ1-3,.,TGTGCCAGCAGCTCCTTTTTGGCCTCTGGAAACACCATATATTTT,CASSSFLASGNTIYF
15,TRBV4-1,few,TRBJ2-7,TRBD1,TGCGCCAGCAGCATGGGACAGGCGGAATCCTACGAGCAGTACTTC,CASSMGQAESYEQYF
19,TRBV12-3/TRBV12-4,many,TRBJ2-1,TRBD2,TGTGCCAGCAGTTTAGTTGAACTAGCGGGGGGGCTTTCCTACAATGAGCAGTTCTTC,CASSLVELAGGLSYNEQFF
17,TRBV24-1,many,TRBJ2-3,TRBD2,TGTGCCACCAGTGGATGGGAGAGCGGGAAGGATACAGATACGCAGTATTTT,CATSGWESGKDTDTQYF
13,TRBV14,large,TRBJ2-2,.,TGTGCCAGCAGCCAGTATTACACCGGGGAGCTGTTTTTT,CASSQYYTGELFF
14,TRBV5-4,once,TRBJ1-1,.,TGTGCCAGCACCAGGGCCAGCATGAACACTGAAGCTTTCTTT,CASTRASMNTEAFF
16,TRBV9,many,TRBJ2-3,TRBD2,TGTGCCAGCAGCGGACCTGAGCGGGAAGGCACAGATACGCAGTATTTT,CASSGPEREGTDTQYF
15,TRBV2,few,TRBJ2-3,TRBD2,TGTGCCAGCAGTGAAATAGCGGGGGCGTTAGATACGCAGTATTTT,CASSEIAGALDTQYF
12,TRBV2,.,TRBJ2-7,.,TGTGCCAGCAGTGAAATCCAATACGAGCAGTACTTC,CASSEIQYEQYF
14,TRBV12-3/TRBV12-4,many,TRBJ2-4,.,TGTGCCAGCAGACCCGCGGGGTTGCGGAACATTCAGTACTTC,CASRPAGLRNIQYF
17,TRBV4-1,few,TRBJ1-1,TRBD1,TGCGCCAGCAGCCATCCCACCCGGACAGGGCGGGGCACTGAAGCTTTCTTT,CASSHPTRTGRGTEAFF
15,TRBV6-6,large,TRBJ2-3,TRBD2,TGTGCCAGCAGGGGACTAGCGGGCCGCACAGATACGCAGTATTTT,CASRGLAGRTDTQYF
14,TRBV7-2,.,TRBJ2-7,TRBD2,TGTGCCAGCAGCTTAGAACTAGCGGTATACGAGCAGTACTTC,CASSLELAVYEQYF
14,TRBV19,many,TRBJ2-5,.,TGTGCCAGTAGTGCCGGAGTTCCCCAAGAGACCCAGTACTTC,CASSAGVPQETQYF
13,TRBV7-6,.,TRBJ1-5,.,TGTGCCAGCAGCTTAGTTAGCAATCAGCCCCAGCATTTT,CASSLVSNQPQHF
14,TRBV20-1,medium-sized,TRBJ2-3,TRBD1,TGCAGTGCTAGGGGACAGGTTAGCACAGATACGCAGTATTTT,CSARGQVSTDTQYF
14,TRBV6-1,medium-sized,TRBJ2-1,.,TGTGCCAGCAGGGTAGACCCGAACTACAATGAGCAGTTCTTC,CASRVDPNYNEQFF